The TCR beta chain under discussion was sequenced for a study of long-term antiretroviral therapy in people with HIV. Study-wide results and caveats: Pre-ART expanded TRB clones stayed dominant throughout, though often decreasing after ART.

At survey level, the immunoSEQ assay was run in its v3.0 version. Sequenced by immunoSEQ multiplex PCR; TCRdb stores in-frame clones only, minus some. Among roughly 30,000 clones listed, about 95% were seen once. The CDR3 is 13 residues long. The V gene lost 1 base and the J gene lost 2 bases, with 3 bases spanning the gap. Per the germline V gene, CDR1 is WNHNN and CDR2 is SYGVQD (reference sequence). Turning to this clone: Its antigen is unidentified.

This chain uses TRBV10-1 with TRBJ1-3; D not resolved. The specimen comprised unsorted PBMCs, sampled 5.3 years after starting antiretroviral therapy. The origin of this receptor is a man aged 50 to 60 with HIV. DNA for the CDR3: TGCGCCAGCAGTGAGTTGCCTGGAAACACCATATATTTT. Translating it yields CASSELPGNTIYF.